The clone carrying this T cell receptor beta chain was observed a handful of times. These data are taken from a study of PD-1 blockade in classical Hodgkin lymphoma. TCRdb keeps only in-frame clones here, not all; method: immunoSEQ multiplex PCR. The sample includes 20,000 to 25,000 clones, 69% of them seen just once. Germline values: CDR1 LGHNT, CDR2 FRNRAP. The CDR3 has 17 amino acids. The V segment lost 5 bases and the J segment 5 bases; nucleotides outside the gene matches: 15. Patients all relapsed after autologous stem cell transplantation, and there was variation in brentuximab vedotin exposure.

This chain connects TRBV12-5 to TRBJ2-7; the match to TRBD2 covers 10 bases. This receptor was identified in a human donor with classical Hodgkin lymphoma. The material was peripheral blood mononuclear cells (PBMCs), obtained at baseline. DNA of the CDR3: TGTGCTAGTGGTCCCCCGACTAGCGGGCTGGTAATCAACGAGCAGTACTTC. Translating gives CASGPPTSGLVINEQYF.